This T cell receptor (beta chain) was captured in a study of control samples from healthy donors and cancer patients. The trim removed 3 bases at V and 5 bases at J, leaving 2 bases unmatched. CDR3 length: 13 residues. Per germline, CDR1 SGHRS and CDR2 YFSETQ. Using immunoSEQ multiplex PCR, the repertoire was profiled, and TCRdb retains in-frame clones only, with some absent. The sample lists over 120,000 clones, about 90% occurring once. The origin of this receptor is a man aged 25-40 years in good health. V and J are TRBV5-1 and TRBJ2-1; the match to TRBD2 covers 7 bases. The sequenced sample consisted of blood. CDR3 region: CASSYRGDNEQFF. The DNA of the CDR3 is TGCGCCAGCAGCTATCGGGGGGACAATGAGCAGTTCTTC.